The 15 T cell receptor beta chains below all came from one sample that was sequenced in a study of cytomegalovirus exposure and HLA in healthy donors. The PCR made use of 60 Vbeta and 13 Jbeta primers. Sequencing used immunoSEQ multiplex PCR; TCRdb keeps in-frame clones, though not all of them. In total, the table holds 70,000 to 80,000 clones. Sequencing was done on a sample of PBMCs. All receptors derive from a man between 35 and 55 years old in good health and CMV-seronegative.

This chain uses TRBV5-4 with TRBJ1-4; TRBD1 is a possible D gene (6 bases). Trimming cost V 2 bases and J 3 bases, with 8 bases left between them. The CDR3 covers 14 residues. Germline V gene data show CDR1 as SGHNT and CDR2 as YYREEE (reference sequence). The CDR3: CASSFSGANEKLFF. The CDR3 nucleotides read TGTGCCAGCAGCTTTTCAGGGGCTAATGAAAAACTGTTTTTT.

The chain links TRBV7-9 to TRBJ1-5; D might be TRBD1 (5 bases). V lost 5 bases, J lost 2 bases, and 13 bases lay in between. Germline CDR1 SEHNR, CDR2 FQNEAQ (reference sequence). The CDR3 covers 15 residues. Here the CDR3 DNA reads TGTGCCAGCAGCCCCCGGGGAGGGGGCAATCAGCCCCAGCATTTT. This codes for CASSPRGGGNQPQHF.

The J gene is TRBJ1-1, the V gene TRBV14; 7 bases are a match to TRBD1. V trimming: 4 bases; J trimming: 2 bases; junction bases outside the gene matches: 7. Germline V gene lookup returns CDR1 SGHDN and CDR2 FVKESK. The CDR3 runs 15 residues. Written as DNA, the CDR3 is TGTGCCAGCAGCCTTCGCAGGGGGGTAAACACTGAAGCTTTCTTT. This gives the protein CASSLRRGVNTEAFF.

The chain has TRBV21-1 and TRBJ1-6; TRBD1, the table's D call, lacks a check against the DNA. TRBV21-1 is deemed a pseudogene. The CDR3 consists of 18 residues. The CDR3 spells CASSKGFSGQGHNSPLHF. CDR3 coding DNA: TGTGCCAGCAGCAAAGGGTTTTCAGGGCAGGGTCATAATTCACCCCTCCACTTT.

V gene TRBV18 combines with J gene TRBJ1-2, with 8 positions matching TRBD1. The CDR3 is 14 amino acids. Trimming cost V 4 bases and J 7 bases; bases outside gene matches: 8. Germline V gives CDR1 KGHSH, CDR2 LQKENI. CDR3 region: CASSLDRDSSGYTF. CDR3 in DNA: TGTGCCAGCTCACTGGACAGGGATTCCTCTGGCTACACCTTC.

This chain links TRBV7-2 with TRBJ1-3, with 8 bases matching TRBD1. The V gene's germline CDR1 is SGHTA and CDR2 FQGNSA. V shed 5 bases, J shed 4 bases, and the junction held 13 bases outside the gene matches. The length of the CDR3 is 17 residues. The chain's CDR3 is CASSPGEGRGRGNTIYF. The DNA of the CDR3 is TGTGCCAGCAGCCCTGGAGAGGGCAGGGGGCGAGGAAACACCATATATTTT.

The chain carries TRBV6-6 and TRBJ1-5; unclear D gene. The CDR3 covers 15 residues. V gave up 7 bases and J gave up 0 bases, with 13 bases separating them. Germline V gene sequence: CDR1 MNHNY, CDR2 SVGAGI (reference sequence). CDR3 in amino acids: CASTEGGISNQPQHF. The DNA for the CDR3 is TGTGCCAGCACGGAAGGAGGGATTAGCAATCAGCCCCAGCATTTT.

The chain carries TRBV25-1 and TRBJ1-5; D may be TRBD1 (5 bases). V lost 8 bases and J 5 bases, leaving 7 bases between the germline ends. Germline loops: CDR1 MGHDK, CDR2 SYGVNS. This CDR3 contains 11 residues. CDR3 DNA: TGTGCCAGCGGGGGGGATCAGCCCCAGCATTTT. Its translation is CASGGDQPQHF.

The gene calls are TRBV19 and TRBJ1-2, with 8 positions matching TRBD1. With V trimmed by 6 bases and J by 4 bases, 7 bases remained unmatched. This CDR3 region has 14 residues. CDR1 and CDR2 from the germline V gene are LNHDA and SQIVND (reference sequence). CDR3: CASSSPGQAYGYTF. In DNA form, the CDR3 reads TGTGCCAGTAGCTCCCCGGGACAGGCCTATGGCTACACCTTC.

The J gene is TRBJ2-5, the V gene TRBV6-1, with 8 positions matching TRBD2. V lost 6 bases to trimming and J lost 4 bases; unmatched junction nucleotides: 1. CDR3 length: 12 residues. CDR1 is MNHNS, CDR2 SASEGT, per germline. The CDR3 nucleotides are TGTGCCAGCAGGACTAGCGTAGAGACCCAGTACTTC. Protein product: CASRTSVETQYF.

The rearrangement joins TRBV2 to TRBJ2-4, with TRBD1 matching over 8 bases. Unmatched junction bases numbered 2, after V lost 7 bases and J lost 3 bases. The CDR3 contains 13 residues. From germline, CDR1 is SNHLY and CDR2 FYNNEI. The CDR3 reads CASKGQGKNIQYF. The CDR3 DNA is TGTGCCAGCAAAGGACAGGGCAAAAACATTCAGTACTTC. The whole variable domain, remainder taken from reference TRBV2 and TRBJ2-4, is EPEVTQTPSHQVTQMGQEVILRCVPISNHLYFYWYRQILGQKVEFLVSFYNNEISEKSEIFDDQFSVERPDGSNFTLKIRSTKLEDSAMYFCASKGQGKNIQYFGAGTRLSVL.

The rearrangement links TRBV29-1 to TRBJ1-4; 7 bases agree with TRBD1. Germline V gives CDR1 SQVTM, CDR2 ANQGSEA. The trim removed 4 bases at V and 4 bases at J, leaving 0 bases unmatched. This CDR3 spans 12 amino acids. The CDR3 spells CSVAGGNEKLFF. In DNA, the CDR3 is TGCAGCGTTGCAGGGGGTAATGAAAAACTGTTTTTT. Full variable domain (outside the CDR3, taken from reference TRBV29-1 and TRBJ1-4): SAVISQKPSRDICQRGTSLTIQCQVDSQVTMMFWYRQQPGQSLTLIATANQGSEATYESGFVIDKFPISRPNLTFSTLTVSNMSPEDSSIYLCSVAGGNEKLFFGSGTQLSVL.

The V and J genes are TRBV6-4 and TRBJ2-3; possible D gene TRBD2, 7 bases. The germline gives CDR1 MRHNA, CDR2 SNTAGT. Trimming pared 2 bases from V and 5 bases from J, leaving 14 bases between. This CDR3 is built from 15 residues. The chain's CDR3 is CASSDGGGLGDTQYF. CDR3 coding DNA: TGTGCCAGCAGTGACGGCGGGGGCTTGGGAGATACGCAGTATTTT.

The rearrangement links TRBV6-5 to TRBJ2-7; 9 bases are a match to TRBD1. V shed 2 bases, J shed 3 bases, and the junction held 8 bases outside the gene matches. Germline CDR1 MNHEY, CDR2 SVGAGI. This CDR3 region has 16 residues. CDR3 in amino acids: CASSYRGTGLGYEQYF. The DNA of the CDR3 is TGTGCCAGCAGTTACCGAGGGACAGGGCTAGGCTACGAGCAGTACTTC.

The chain combines TRBV10-3 with TRBJ2-1; D unresolved. With 11 bases removed from V and 9 bases from J, the gap between germline ends came to 20 bases. Germline-derived CDR1 and CDR2 are ENHRY and SYGVKD. The length of the CDR3 is 13 residues. In nucleotides, the CDR3 is TGTGCCGTCCACCCACCGGGTGCCCCTGAGCAGTTCTTC. It yields the protein CAVHPPGAPEQFF.